Detailed here is one T cell receptor (beta chain). What this receptor recognizes is not known. Within one base of it there is no much larger clone, and no base qualities were kept. The sample belongs to a study of cytomegalovirus exposure and HLA in healthy donors (dated by TCRdb to the late 2010s). About the full investigation: In an earlier analysis of 587 of the donors, under 300 Gb of sequence data and roughly 100 million unique TCR beta sequences from 180 million or so T cells were reported. Every discovery cohort repertoire had been produced on one sequencing platform. About five DR-DQ haplotypes were treated as single units for association and clustering because of strong linkage in the cohort. Rather than using new phenotypic data, the later analysis identified candidate immune exposures from TCR beta sequences and from how often those sequences occurred across donors. In a later analysis, previously published TCR beta repertoires from roughly 710 donors were re-analyzed and high-resolution HLA genotyping was added so that TCR occurrence patterns could be studied. Alongside the repertoire data, information on donor age, sex, ethnicity and CMV serostatus was compiled. Besides the first cohort of around 670 subjects, a separate validation cohort made up of some 110 different subjects was used. Of the roughly 410 genotyped donors, approximately 81% were placed in the genetic ancestry cluster associated with self-reported Caucasian donors. Using immunosequencing, the study profiled T cell repertoires from 500 to 800 subjects and related those repertoires to cytomegalovirus serostatus. The number of donors typed differed by locus, with about 629-640 for A, B, C, DRB1 and DQB1, more than 500 for DQA1, approximately 570 for DPA1, and over 400 for DPB1. Across roughly 420 genotyped donors of the cohort, an average of about 240,000 unique TCR beta nucleotide sequences per donor were sequenced, and roughly 17% of those sequences were non-productive. Class I and class II HLA loci were covered by the typing at four-digit resolution. To predict cytomegalovirus infection status, the study brought together high-throughput TCR immunosequencing, statistical association of individual TCRs with disease status, and machine learning. Around 300 gigabases of sequencing data and 80 million or so unique TCR sequences were included in an early release covering roughly 700 HLA-typed donors. The study aimed to test whether cataloging public T cell receptors could reveal signatures of past pathogen exposure. In an earlier analysis of more than 550 of the donors, high-throughput TCR beta sequencing was used to judge whether each TCR beta V gene segment behaved as functional or pseudogenic. A later genetic analysis took genome-wide SNP genotypes for about three fifths of the roughly 700 donors and used that subset as a discovery cohort. Results the study describes overall, beyond this receptor: This cohort had only TCR beta chains sequenced, and the lack of alpha or paired-chain data limited which features could be detected. In the study, some 180 TCR beta chains were listed as associated with cytomegalovirus. An association between a missense DCLRE1C variant and V-gene and J-gene trimming of TCR beta chains was found in a later genetic analysis and replicated in an independent cohort. Because some donors lacked HLA typing at each locus, the association tests relied only on the typed subset. Because the 87-base-pair reads could not distinguish some IMGT-functional V segments, including TRBV6-2 and TRBV6-3, those segments were excluded. When HLA alleles, especially DR and DQ, strongly co-occurred, attributing TCR associations to individual alleles was difficult. Correlated functional status among segregating V segments might reflect linkage disequilibrium, but an unknown experimental factor could not be ruled out. According to a later genetic analysis, donors in an Asian-associated ancestry cluster had fewer N-insertions in productive TCRs than the approximately 650-donor mean. Across donors, most TCR sequences were observed very rarely, whereas some public TCRs were present in many individuals. In both the original and validation cohorts, the classifier was reported to diagnose cytomegalovirus status with high specificity and sensitivity. In a later analysis, HLA-associated TCR beta chains showed more clonal expansion and lower generation probabilities than non-associated chains that were equally common. A later analysis found that most CMV-associated TCR beta chains appeared HLA-restricted, with HLA associations seemingly driven largely by CMV exposure. In a later analysis, TCR association rates were found to vary across HLA loci, with the most associated TCRs seen for DRB1 alleles and the fewest for HLA-C alleles. A later analysis reported that several top co-occurrence clusters appeared linked to parvovirus B19, influenza, CMV and Epstein-Barr virus. According to the authors, the approach could potentially be generalized to other disease states and immunological phenotypes. Specific HLA alleles were associated with 15,000 to 20,000 TCR beta sequences at a false discovery rate of 0.05 in a later analysis. A further reported finding was that TCR beta sequences accurately predicted the HLA-A and HLA-B alleles for most subjects in the first cohort. The only immune exposure information available for the cohort was CMV serostatus. Because counts were too low, about 18 rarely observed V segments, including chromosome 9 orphons, were excluded from the earlier analysis of a few hundred of the donors. The presence/absence analyses assumed that sequencing depth was roughly uniform across donors, and that assumption may not be true. A cluster of highly shared sequence variants was judged likely to represent a technical artifact of the sequencing pipeline. In vitro tests confirmed that a few of the cytomegalovirus-associated TCR beta chains recognize cytomegalovirus antigens. Broadly in line with IMGT annotations, most TCR beta V segments showed up in productive rearrangements about 87% or about 30% of the time in an earlier analysis of about 500 of the donors.

In total, approximately 610 healthy bone marrow donors made up the cohort. At the time of sampling, every cohort member was nominally healthy, though immune exposures that went unrecorded were likely present. The donor tested CMV seronegative and was one of the 352 seronegative cohort members. Every donor gave a peripheral blood sample, and the peripheral blood mononuclear cells from that sample were used for TCR beta sequencing. Genomic DNA extraction from the blood cell samples was performed with the Qiagen DNeasy Blood Extraction Kit. V lost 1 base and J lost 2 bases; the stretch between them is 11 bases long. The germline V gene yields LGHNA for CDR1 and YSLEER for CDR2. Measured from the cysteine to the phenylalanine, the CDR3 is 15 residues long. Only the CDR3 part of the read is kept: 45 bases, read in frame from the first base. The library was made by the immunoSEQ multiplex PCR assay. The multiplex PCR relied on a mix of 60 forward primers for TCR Vbeta segments and 13 reverse primers for TCR Jbeta segments. The CDR3 region of rearranged TCR beta genes was amplified from genomic DNA by a multiplex PCR assay. On the Illumina HiSeq System, the amplified TCR beta libraries were sequenced as 87-base-pair reads. The published analysis was carried out like this. A later analysis tallied roughly 78 million unique TCR beta chains across the 600 to 700 repertoires, and about 10 million of those chains were shared by two or more donors. A nearest-neighbor algorithm error-corrected the raw reads and collapsed the reads into unique sequences, merging closely related sequences to remove PCR and sequencing errors. CDR3 sequences were aligned to IMGT reference sequences to assign V, D and J gene segments. Each retained sequence needed at least a six-nucleotide match to both a V gene segment and a J gene segment. Rearrangements were called productive when the CDR3 lacked stop codons and stayed in frame with V and J; all others were non-productive. CDR3 was defined according to IMGT convention as the region running from the second conserved V-encoded cysteine to the conserved J-encoded phenylalanine. The earlier analysis of 450 to 750 of the donors excluded any sequence lacking an unambiguous match to a single V gene segment. In an earlier analysis of some 590 of the donors, a V segment was called functional when productive rearrangements were above 56.7%, and segregating when the standard deviation between donors exceeded 5%. A statistical classification framework was built for diagnosing cytomegalovirus status from the catalog of TCR beta chain sequences. A later analysis assigned V and J genes by comparing TCR nucleotide sequences with IMGT/GENE-DB human TR gene sequences. The TCRdist pipeline was used in a later analysis to assign CDR3 sequences and most-parsimonious VDJ recombination scenarios. In a later analysis, every TCR beta chain was defined by the combination of its CDR3 amino acid sequence and its V-gene family, and reads without a unique V-gene family were dropped. A later analysis removed 600 or so highly shared, low-generation-probability nucleotide sequences to deal with suspected cross-contamination and a sequencing artifact. In a later analysis, a clonal expansion index was calculated for each public chain from normalized within-repertoire ranks of inferred template counts. Generation probabilities in a later analysis came from a VDJ recombination model fitted to out-of-frame rearrangements, and those results were checked against IGoR. In a later analysis, TCR-TCR, TCR-HLA and TCR-CMV co-occurrence was scored with hypergeometric tests, and a repertoire-size bias correction was applied to TCR pairs. To estimate false discovery rates, a later analysis permuted the HLA or CMV assignments 20 times. In a later analysis, co-occurring TCRs were grouped using DBSCAN, with TCRdist sequence similarity added in when clustering inside HLA-allele-positive subsets. Repertoires with fewer than 30,000 or more than 120,000 public chains were left out of co-occurrence clustering, as were about 5 repertoires with anomalous nucleotide sharing. Here the immuneACCESS table is served through TCRdb, limited to in-frame sequences with V and J called. Missing clones are a known gap in these copies; in checked studies unresolved V genes cover under half, and the rest lacks a known reason. D and trimming come from the DNA, and the V and J calls and clone size come from that table. This sample holds about 150,000 clones; 65% to 75% were observed only once. Under 2.5% of the sample is in the top ten clones.

The TCR comes from a man in his thirties or forties in good health and CMV-seronegative. The V and J segments used are TRBV4-3 and TRBJ1-2; no D gene call is confident. Specimen: PBMCs. The sequenced DNA: TGCGCCAGCAGCCAAGTCGTGGGCGGGAACTATGGCTACACCTTC. This codes for CASSQVVGGNYGYTF.